This TCR beta chain is from a study of monozygotic twins with inflammatory bowel disease. TCRdb re-called the 5' RACE reads and gives one entry per CDR3 protein, without DNA. The sample data list under 350,000 distinct CDR3 sequences. This CDR3 has 19 amino acids. The germline V gene has CDR1 PRHDT and CDR2 FYEKMQ (reference sequence). This chain uses TRBV13 with TRBJ2-6; checking the TCRdb D call of TRBD1 is not possible without DNA. The sequencing input was blood. This clonotype was sampled from a human donor with ulcerative colitis or Crohn's disease, or a healthy co-twin of an affected twin (not recorded which). CDR3 protein: CASSFTGTFRDSGANVLTF.